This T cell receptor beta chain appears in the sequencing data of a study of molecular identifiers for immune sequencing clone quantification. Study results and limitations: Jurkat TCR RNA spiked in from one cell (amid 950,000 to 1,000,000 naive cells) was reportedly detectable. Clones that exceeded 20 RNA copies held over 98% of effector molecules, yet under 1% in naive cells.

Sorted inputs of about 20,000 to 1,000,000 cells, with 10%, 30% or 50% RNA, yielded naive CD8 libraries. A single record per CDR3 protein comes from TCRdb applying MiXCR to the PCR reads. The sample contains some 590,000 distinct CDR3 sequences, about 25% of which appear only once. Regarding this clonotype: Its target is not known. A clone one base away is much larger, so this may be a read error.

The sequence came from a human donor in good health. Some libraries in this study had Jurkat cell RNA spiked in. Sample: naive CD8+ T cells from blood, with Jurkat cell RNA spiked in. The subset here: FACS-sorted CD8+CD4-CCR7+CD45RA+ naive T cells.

The CDR3 bases are TGTGCCAGCAGCTGCGGCGCGGGAGGGCTGTCCGGGGAGCTGTTTTTT. Encoded protein: CASSCGAGGLSGELFF. The rearrangement uses TRBV3-1 and TRBJ2-2, with 9 positions matching TRBD2. The CDR3 runs to 16 residues. With V trimmed by 5 bases and J by 6 bases, 10 bases remained unmatched. The germline CDR1 and CDR2 sequences are LGHDT and YNNKEL (reference sequence).